This T cell receptor beta chain was found in a study of human T cells and chemical hapten exposure. Study as a whole: Sensitization involved placing 2% DPC onto a roughly 2 cm by roughly 2 cm region of upper inner arm skin. Patch tests containing 0.01% DPC, applied to the upper back, were read at 6 days. Whole-study findings and limits: Expanded TCRs clustered into significantly more large CDR3 similarity groups than controls, the analysis revealed.

Time point meaning: patch test 1, 2 weeks after DPC sensitization. Treatment specified: therapeutic diphenylcyclopropenone sensitization with weekly scalp DPC. This clonotype was found a few times. Its cognate antigen is unknown. TCRdb re-called the RACE reads with MiXCR, one entry per CDR3 protein. The sample lists approximately 100,000 distinct CDR3 sequences; more than 9.5% were seen once. This material consisted of whole blood, taken in connection with sensitization to the hapten diphenylcyclopropenone (DPC). This clonotype was sampled from a woman aged 40 to 50 with alopecia areata. Some clones in this sample may be carry-over from other donors' samples.

CDR3: CSATTGSSGQPQHF. The CDR3 DNA reads as TGCAGTGCTACAACAGGGTCCTCCGGTCAGCCCCAGCATTTT. V is TRBV20-1 and J is TRBJ1-5, with TRBD1 as a possible D gene (6 bases). The ends were cut back, 4 bases at V and 6 bases at J, with 16 bases in the middle. The CDR3 contains 14 residues. Germline V gene lookup returns CDR1 DFQATT and CDR2 SNEGSKA (reference sequence).